This T cell receptor beta chain is drawn from a study of cytomegalovirus exposure and HLA in healthy donors. Overall study results and limits: Most subjects had HLA-A and HLA-B alleles reportedly predicted accurately by TCR beta sequences. Per a prior analysis, the majority of TCR beta V segments were productive roughly 87% or roughly 30% of the time.

Primers: 60 Vbeta forward and 13 Jbeta reverse. Clones were sequenced by immunoSEQ multiplex PCR, and TCRdb holds only the in-frame ones, with some missing. The data show 95,000 to 110,000 clones, around 85% seen once. Trimming cost V 4 bases and J 4 bases, with 13 bases left between them. The CDR3 runs 14 residues. CDR1 is WSHSY, CDR2 SAAADI, per germline. To note about this clone: Its antigen remains unknown.

The sequenced material came from PBMCs. The sequence was collected from a man between 25 and 39 years old in good health and CMV-seronegative. The chain couples TRBV10-2 to TRBJ2-5; tentatively, D is TRBD2 (5 bases). The CDR3 DNA sequence: TGCGCCAGCAGTGGGAGCGGCCCTACAGAGACCCAGTACTTC. Translating gives CASSGSGPTETQYF.